What follows are 12 T cell receptor beta chains derived from one specimen sequenced in a study of control samples from healthy donors and cancer patients. Assay: immunoSEQ multiplex PCR; the TCRdb copy retains only in-frame clones and omits some. The sample contains over 100,000 clones, 75% to 95% of which appear only once. The sample consisted of blood. These receptors were obtained from a human donor in good health. The donor label of this sample is uncertain.

V is TRBV5-5 and J is TRBJ1-5, with D possibly TRBD1 on 6 matching bases. Germline assignment: CDR1 SGHKS and CDR2 YYEKEE (reference sequence). V was pared by 0 bases and J by 3 bases, with 10 bases between. The CDR3 runs to 15 residues. The CDR3, as DNA: TGTGCCAGCAGCTTGGTTGGGGGCCCCAATCAGCCCCAGCATTTT. It codes for CASSLVGGPNQPQHF.

The V call is TRBV7-2, the J call TRBJ2-1; 10 bases align to TRBD2. CDR1 and CDR2 (germline): SGHTA, FQGNSA. The ends lost 3 bases at V and 4 bases at J; junction bases unmatched: 3. This CDR3 is 15 amino acids long. The CDR3 is CASSFSGGAYNEQFF. CDR3 sequence (DNA): TGTGCCAGCAGCTTCAGCGGGGGGGCTTACAATGAGCAGTTCTTC.

This chain uses TRBV2 with TRBJ1-2; 9 bases match TRBD1. The CDR3 loop spans 11 amino acids. After removal of 10 bases from V and 6 bases from J, the junction contained 3 bases not matched to a gene. Germline loops: CDR1 SNHLY, CDR2 FYNNEI. CDR3 coding DNA: TGTGCCATAAGGACAGGGGATGGCTACACCTTC. Translated: CAIRTGDGYTF.

The chain recombines TRBV2 with TRBJ1-1; D might be TRBD1 (5 bases). V lost 0 bases and J lost 5, with 16 bases in between. CDR1 and CDR2 (germline): SNHLY, FYNNEI. CDR3 length: 16 amino acids. CDR3 region: CASSEAQVERGTEAFF. The DNA of the CDR3 is TGTGCCAGCAGTGAAGCCCAGGTTGAACGGGGGACTGAAGCTTTCTTT.

This chain uses TRBV11-2 with TRBJ2-5; D may correspond to TRBD1 or TRBD2 (5 bases each). The CDR3 totals 14 residues. Per germline, CDR1 SGHAT and CDR2 FQNNGV. Trimming pared 3 bases from V and 1 base from J, leaving 9 bases between. The CDR3 nucleotides read TGTGCCAGCAGCTTGGGGGATTTCCAAGAGACCCAGTACTTC. It is translated as CASSLGDFQETQYF.

The chain recombines TRBV11-3 with TRBJ1-5; D possibly corresponds to TRBD1 (5 bases). In germline, CDR1 is SGHNT, CDR2 YENEEA. Deletions cut 0 bases from V and 6 bases from J, with 15 bases between. The CDR3 loop spans 16 amino acids. The CDR3 sequence: CASSLEFRSRGQPQHF. In DNA form, the CDR3 reads TGTGCCAGCAGCTTAGAATTTCGGAGTAGGGGTCAGCCCCAGCATTTT.

The DNA of the CDR3 is TGTGCCAGCTCACCAGACGCCCAGGGAGGATATGGCTACACCTTC. The encoded protein is CASSPDAQGGYGYTF. The chain carries TRBV18 and TRBJ1-2, with D possibly TRBD1 on 5 matching bases. Trimming left V 2 bases short and J 5 bases short, with 15 bases between. Germline loops: CDR1 KGHSH, CDR2 LQKENI. The CDR3 totals 15 residues.

J is TRBJ1-2 and V is TRBV30; 7 nucleotides line up with TRBD1. J lost 1 base, V lost 8 bases, and 7 bases had no gene match. The length of the CDR3 is 13 residues. Germline CDR1 GTSNPN, CDR2 SVGIG (reference sequence). The CDR3 nucleotides read TGTGCCGGCTTTACAGGGGTTAACTATGGCTACACCTTC. It codes for CAGFTGVNYGYTF. The full variable domain, completed using reference TRBV30 and TRBJ1-2, is SQTIHQWPATLVQPVGSPLSLECTVEGTSNPNLYWYRQAAGRGLQLLFYSVGIGQISSEVPQNLSASRPQDRQFILSSKKLLLSDSGFYLCAGFTGVNYGYTFGSGTRLTVV.

V gene TRBV6-1 combines with J gene TRBJ2-6; no definite D call. Germline CDR1 is MNHNS and CDR2 is SASEGT. CDR3 size: 16 residues. V gave up 5 bases and J gave up 2 bases, with 13 bases separating them. CDR3 nucleotides: TGTGCCAGCAGTAAAGGTCCCGGCGCTGGGGCCAACGTCCTGACTTTC. This translates into CASSKGPGAGANVLTF.

About this clone: At the DNA level, this CDR3 is encoded by other sequences in the same sample as well. This chain uses TRBV7-2 with TRBJ1-2; 7 bases are shared with TRBD1. Germline V gene data show CDR1 as SGHTA and CDR2 as FQGNSA. With 0 bases clipped from V and 7 bases from J, the junction kept 11 bases outside the gene matches. The CDR3 sequence is 16 residues long. CDR3 in DNA: TGTGCCAGCAGCTTAGCGCTTGTGGGGCAGGGGGGTGGCTACACCTTC. Translated, it gives CASSLALVGQGGGYTF. Together with reference TRBV7-2 and TRBJ1-2, the CDR3 gives the full variable domain: GAGVSQSPSNKVTEKGKDVELRCDPISGHTALYWYRQSLGQGLEFLIYFQGNSAPDKSGLPSDRFSAERTGGSVSTLTIQRTQQEDSAVYLCASSLALVGQGGGYTFGSGTRLTVV.

This chain uses TRBV19 with TRBJ2-2; TRBD2 matches 10 bases. The trim removed 6 bases at V and 4 bases at J, leaving 11 bases unmatched. CDR3 length: 17 residues. Per the germline V gene, CDR1 is LNHDA and CDR2 is SQIVND (reference sequence). The chain's CDR3 is CASSPRILAGSTGELFF. CDR3 DNA: TGTGCCAGTAGCCCCCGGATACTAGCGGGGAGCACCGGGGAGCTGTTTTTT.

The chain links TRBV2 to TRBJ1-5, with unresolved D. CDR1 is SNHLY, CDR2 FYNNEI, per germline. This CDR3 has 15 amino acids. Trimming left V 2 bases short and J 0 bases short, with 8 bases between. CDR3 sequence (DNA): TGTGCCAGCAGTGAAAGACCATATAGCAATCAGCCCCAGCATTTT. It specifies CASSERPYSNQPQHF.